One sample yielded the 16 T cell receptor beta chains listed below, sequenced in a study of cytomegalovirus exposure and HLA in healthy donors. The PCR ran on 60 Vbeta and 13 Jbeta primers. The method was immunoSEQ multiplex PCR; TCRdb's version includes in-frame clones alone and lacks a portion of them. The data contain about 170,000 clones, 85% of them seen just once; the ten biggest clones take up 1%. The sequenced sample was PBMCs. The origin of the receptors is a boy aged 2 to 10 in good health and CMV-seronegative.

This sequence joins TRBV18 and TRBJ2-7, with D possibly matching TRBD1 (5 bases). Germline V gives CDR1 KGHSH, CDR2 LQKENI. This CDR3 comprises 14 residues. Trimming pared 3 bases from V and 0 bases from J, leaving 9 bases between. The CDR3 nucleotides read TGTGCCAGCTCACCCGGCCAGGGCTCCTACGAGCAGTACTTC. Translating it yields CASSPGQGSYEQYF.

This clone has only a few counts. J is TRBJ2-3 and V is TRBV5-4; TRBD2 is a possible D gene (7 bases). Looked up from germline, CDR1 is SGHNT and CDR2 is YYREEE (reference sequence). Between the trimmed V and J ends, which lost 4 bases and 1 base, there was a span of 13 bases. This CDR3 has 15 amino acids. The CDR3 region is CASSIQGGGTDTQYF. In DNA, the CDR3 is TGTGCCAGCAGCATACAGGGAGGGGGCACAGATACGCAGTATTTT.

V and J are TRBV15 and TRBJ1-5; D is undetermined. Germline loops: CDR1 LNHNV, CDR2 YYDKDF (reference sequence). V dropped 0 bases and J dropped 2 bases, with 14 bases sitting between them. The CDR3 has 17 residues. The CDR3 coding sequence is TGTGCCACCAGCAGAGATCCCCCGGGTGGTGGCAATCAGCCCCAGCATTTT. Translation gives CATSRDPPGGGNQPQHF.

This clone was seen just once. The chain carries TRBV5-6 and TRBJ2-1; 10 nucleotides agree with TRBD1. Trimming took 3 bases from V and 0 from J; bases not matched to a gene: 3. CDR3 length equals 16 residues. Per germline, CDR1 SGHDT and CDR2 YYEEEE. The CDR3 region has the DNA TGTGCCAGCAGCTGGGGACAGGGGTTCTCCTACAATGAGCAGTTCTTC. Encoded protein: CASSWGQGFSYNEQFF.

Note on this clone: At one end, the junction sequence differs from germline, possibly due to a read error. The chain combines TRBV7-9 with TRBJ2-2; TRBD2 is a possible D gene (6 bases). Germline loops: CDR1 SEHNR, CDR2 FQNEAQ (reference sequence). The CDR3 is made up of 16 amino acids. CDR3 bases: TGTTCCAGCAGCTTAGCGGAGAACCCGGAGAGCCGGGAGCTGTTTTTT. Translating it yields CSSSLAENPESRELFF.

The chain is built from TRBV27 and TRBJ2-7; 9 bases are shared with TRBD1. The V gene end was trimmed by 6 bases and the J gene end by 4 bases; junction bases not matched to a gene: 28. CDR1 and CDR2 from the germline V gene are MNHEY and SMNVEV (reference sequence). The CDR3 loop spans 21 amino acids. The CDR3 loop reads CASRTGQGREVSSFTAYEQYV. The CDR3 nucleotides read TGTGCCAGCAGGACGGGACAGGGAAGAGAGGTGTCGTCATTTACCGCTTACGAGCAGTACGTC.

This clone was observed a handful of times. V gene TRBV28 combines with J gene TRBJ2-1; possibly TRBD1 for D (6 bases). The CDR3 sequence is 12 residues long. V was clipped by 6 bases and J by 4 bases, with 7 bases between them. The germline V gene encodes CDR1 MDHEN and CDR2 SYDVKM. As DNA, the CDR3 is TGTGCCAGCAGCCAGGGGTACAATGAGCAGTTCTTC. Its protein product is CASSQGYNEQFF.

This chain links TRBV13 with TRBJ2-3; 7 bases map to TRBD2. Germline loops: CDR1 PRHDT, CDR2 FYEKMQ (reference sequence). The CDR3 sequence is 20 residues long. V was pared by 8 bases and J by 2 bases, with 25 bases of the junction left unmatched. The DNA of the CDR3 is TGTGCCAGCCTCTTCGCCACGGGAGGCGGGTGGCCCCGCCTCACAGATACGCAGTATTTT. Translating gives CASLFATGGGWPRLTDTQYF.

This clone was seen more than once but under ten times. The rearrangement links TRBV30 to TRBJ1-4, with D perhaps matching TRBD1 (6 bases). V shed 7 bases and J shed 4 bases, with 13 bases lying between them. CDR1 and CDR2 (germline): GTSNPN, SVGIG (reference sequence). The CDR3 totals 13 residues. The CDR3 bases are TGTGCCTCTTGGACAGCGTTTAATGAAAAACTGTTTTTT. The encoded protein is CASWTAFNEKLFF.

This CDR3 reads CASSLAGANVLTF. CDR3 nucleotide sequence: TGTGCCAGTTCGTTAGCTGGGGCCAACGTCCTGACTTTC. The J gene is TRBJ2-6, the V gene TRBV28; D gene uncertain. With 9 bases removed from V and 2 bases from J, the gap between germline ends came to 8 bases. Germline V CDR1 and CDR2: MDHEN, SYDVKM. The CDR3 runs to 13 residues.

J is TRBJ2-3 and V is TRBV6-4, with 7 bases aligning to TRBD2. The germline gives CDR1 MRHNA, CDR2 SNTAGT. This CDR3 comprises 15 residues. With 5 bases clipped from V and 1 base from J, the junction kept 6 bases outside the gene matches. CDR3 DNA sequence: TGTGCCAGCAGTAAAGCGGGGCGGGGCACAGATACGCAGTATTTT. This encodes CASSKAGRGTDTQYF.

The V gene is TRBV19, the J gene TRBJ1-3, with D unresolved. V lost 8 bases and J lost 0, with 17 bases in between. Germline-derived CDR1 and CDR2 are LNHDA and SQIVND (reference sequence). The CDR3 totals 16 residues. The CDR3 is CASRRGTTASGNTIYF. CDR3 bases: TGTGCCAGTCGCCGGGGAACCACCGCCTCTGGAAACACCATATATTTT. Full variable domain (remainder filled in from reference TRBV19 and TRBJ1-3): DGGITQSPKYLFRKEGQNVTLSCEQNLNHDAMYWYRQDPGQGLRLIYYSQIVNDFQKGDIAEGYSVSREKKESFPLTVTSAQKNPTAFYLCASRRGTTASGNTIYFGEGSWLTVV.

The chain recombines TRBV5-1 with TRBJ2-1, with unresolved D. The V gene lost 0 bases and the J gene lost 8 bases, with 6 bases spanning the gap. The V gene's germline CDR1 is SGHRS and CDR2 YFSETQ. This CDR3 spans 12 amino acids. The CDR3 region has the DNA TGCGCCAGCAGCTTGGTAGTCTATGAGCAGTTCTTC. This gives the protein CASSLVVYEQFF.

This chain links TRBV27 with TRBJ1-2; 8 positions agree with TRBD1. Germline CDR1 and CDR2: MNHEY and SMNVEV (reference sequence). V was pared by 7 bases and J by 8 bases, with 18 bases of the junction left unmatched. The length of the CDR3 is 16 residues. The CDR3 loop reads CASISLDRGRLGGYTF. DNA for the CDR3: TGTGCCAGCATTTCTCTCGACAGGGGACGTCTAGGGGGCTACACCTTC.

This sequence joins TRBV29-1 and TRBJ2-5; D is possibly TRBD2 (5 bases). The CDR3 is 13 amino acids. Germline CDR1 is SQVTM and CDR2 is ANQGSEA. V shed 3 bases and J shed 5 bases, with 13 bases lying between them. CDR3 region: CSVEGSGLETQYF. CDR3 in DNA: TGCAGCGTTGAGGGGAGCGGATTGGAGACCCAGTACTTC.

V gene TRBV5-1 combines with J gene TRBJ1-2, with 12 bases lining up with TRBD1. This CDR3 comprises 14 residues. Germline lookup yields CDR1 SGHRS and CDR2 YFSETQ. Trimming cost V 4 bases and J 8 bases; bases outside gene matches: 6. CDR3 bases: TGCGCCAGCAGCACGGGACAGGGGGCGAGGGGCTACACCTTC. Translating gives CASSTGQGARGYTF.